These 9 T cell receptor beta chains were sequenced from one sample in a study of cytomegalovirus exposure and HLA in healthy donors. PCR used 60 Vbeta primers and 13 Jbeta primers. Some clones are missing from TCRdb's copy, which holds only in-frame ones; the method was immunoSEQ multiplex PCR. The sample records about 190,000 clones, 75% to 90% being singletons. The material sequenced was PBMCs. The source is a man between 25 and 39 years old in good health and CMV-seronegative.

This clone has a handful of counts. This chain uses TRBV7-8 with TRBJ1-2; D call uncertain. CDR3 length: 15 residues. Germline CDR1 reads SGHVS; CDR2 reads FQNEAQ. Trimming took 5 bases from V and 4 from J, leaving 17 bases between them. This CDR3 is CASSPGNFFGYGYTF. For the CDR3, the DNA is TGTGCCAGCAGCCCCGGGAATTTCTTCGGCTATGGCTACACCTTC.

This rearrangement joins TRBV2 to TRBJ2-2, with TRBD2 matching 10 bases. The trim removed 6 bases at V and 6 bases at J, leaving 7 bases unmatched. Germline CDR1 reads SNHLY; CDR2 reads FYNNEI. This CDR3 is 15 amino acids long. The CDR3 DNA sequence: TGTGCCAGCAGCGGACTAGCGGTATTGTCCGGGGAGCTGTTTTTT. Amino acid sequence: CASSGLAVLSGELFF.

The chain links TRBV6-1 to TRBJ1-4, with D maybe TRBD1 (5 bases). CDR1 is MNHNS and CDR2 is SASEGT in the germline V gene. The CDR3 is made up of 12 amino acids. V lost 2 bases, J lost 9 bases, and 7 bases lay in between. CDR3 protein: CASSEWGQKLFF. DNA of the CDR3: TGTGCCAGCAGTGAATGGGGCCAAAAACTGTTTTTT.

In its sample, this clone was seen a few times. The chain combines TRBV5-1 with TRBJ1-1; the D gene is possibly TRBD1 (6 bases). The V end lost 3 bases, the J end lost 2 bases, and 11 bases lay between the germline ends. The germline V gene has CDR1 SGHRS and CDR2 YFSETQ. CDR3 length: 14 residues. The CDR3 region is CASSWGGGNTEAFF. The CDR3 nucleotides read TGCGCCAGCAGCTGGGGGGGCGGTAACACTGAAGCTTTCTTT.

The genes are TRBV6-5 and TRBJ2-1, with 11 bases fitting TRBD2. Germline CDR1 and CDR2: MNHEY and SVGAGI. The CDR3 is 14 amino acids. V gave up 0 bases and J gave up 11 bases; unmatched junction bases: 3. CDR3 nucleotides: TGTGCCAGCAGTTACTCGCCTAGCGGGGGGAAGCAGTTCTTC. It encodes CASSYSPSGGKQFF.

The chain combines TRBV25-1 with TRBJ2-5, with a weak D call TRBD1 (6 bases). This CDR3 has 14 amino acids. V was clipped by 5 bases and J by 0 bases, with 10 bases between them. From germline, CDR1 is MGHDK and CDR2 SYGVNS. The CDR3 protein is CASSQNRDQETQYF. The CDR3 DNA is TGTGCCAGCAGTCAAAACAGGGACCAAGAGACCCAGTACTTC.

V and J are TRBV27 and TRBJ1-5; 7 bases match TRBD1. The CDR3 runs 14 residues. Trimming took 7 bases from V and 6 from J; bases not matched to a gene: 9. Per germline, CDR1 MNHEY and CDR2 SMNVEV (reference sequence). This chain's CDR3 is CASTPRQGGQPQHF. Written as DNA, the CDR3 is TGTGCCAGCACCCCTCGACAGGGTGGTCAGCCCCAGCATTTT.

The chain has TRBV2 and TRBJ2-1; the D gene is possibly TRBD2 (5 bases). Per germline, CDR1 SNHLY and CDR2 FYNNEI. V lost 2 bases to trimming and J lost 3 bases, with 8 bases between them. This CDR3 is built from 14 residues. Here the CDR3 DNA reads TGTGCCAGCAGTGAACGGGATGTCTACAATGAGCAGTTCTTC. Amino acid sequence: CASSERDVYNEQFF.

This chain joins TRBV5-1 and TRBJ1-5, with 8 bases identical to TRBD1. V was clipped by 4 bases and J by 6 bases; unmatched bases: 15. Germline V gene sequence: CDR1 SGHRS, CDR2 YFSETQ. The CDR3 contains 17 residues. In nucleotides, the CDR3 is TGCGCCAGCAGCCCTGGACAGGGTACGGAGCCCGGTCAGCCCCAGCATTTT. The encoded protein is CASSPGQGTEPGQPQHF.